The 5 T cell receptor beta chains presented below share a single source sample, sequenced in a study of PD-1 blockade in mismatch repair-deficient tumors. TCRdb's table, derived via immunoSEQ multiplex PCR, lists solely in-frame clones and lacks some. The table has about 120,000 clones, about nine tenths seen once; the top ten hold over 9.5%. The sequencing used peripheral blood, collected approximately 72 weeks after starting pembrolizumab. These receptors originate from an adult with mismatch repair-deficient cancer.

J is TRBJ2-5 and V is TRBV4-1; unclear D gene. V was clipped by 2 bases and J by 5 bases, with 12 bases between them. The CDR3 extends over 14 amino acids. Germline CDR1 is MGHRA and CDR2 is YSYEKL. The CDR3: CASSQSGVRETQYF. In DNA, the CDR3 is TGCGCCAGCAGCCAAAGTGGCGTTCGGGAGACCCAGTACTTC.

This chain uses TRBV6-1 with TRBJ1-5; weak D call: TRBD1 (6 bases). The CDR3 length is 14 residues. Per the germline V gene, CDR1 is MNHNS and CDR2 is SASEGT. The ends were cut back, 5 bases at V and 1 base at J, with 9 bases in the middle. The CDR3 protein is CASSSTGSNQPQHF. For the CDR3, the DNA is TGTGCCAGCAGTTCCACAGGGAGCAATCAGCCCCAGCATTTT.

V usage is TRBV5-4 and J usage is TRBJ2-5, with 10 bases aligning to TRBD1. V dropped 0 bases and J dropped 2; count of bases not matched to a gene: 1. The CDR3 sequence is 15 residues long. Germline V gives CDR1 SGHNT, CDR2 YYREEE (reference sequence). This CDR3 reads CASSLEDRGQETQYF. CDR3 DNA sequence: TGTGCCAGCAGCTTGGAGGACAGGGGGCAAGAGACCCAGTACTTC.

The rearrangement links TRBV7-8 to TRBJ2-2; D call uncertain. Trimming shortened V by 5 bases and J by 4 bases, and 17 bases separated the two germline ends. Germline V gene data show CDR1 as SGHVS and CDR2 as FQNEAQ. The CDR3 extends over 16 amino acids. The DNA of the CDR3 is TGTGCCAGCAGCGCCGACACCTTACCACGCACCGGGGAGCTGTTTTTT. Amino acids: CASSADTLPRTGELFF.

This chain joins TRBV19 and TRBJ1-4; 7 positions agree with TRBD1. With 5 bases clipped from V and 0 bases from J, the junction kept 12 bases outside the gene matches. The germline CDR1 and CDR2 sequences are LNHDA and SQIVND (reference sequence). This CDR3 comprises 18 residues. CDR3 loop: CASSFRDRAVATNEKLFF. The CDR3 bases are TGTGCCAGTAGTTTCCGCGACAGGGCCGTTGCAACTAATGAAAAACTGTTTTTT.